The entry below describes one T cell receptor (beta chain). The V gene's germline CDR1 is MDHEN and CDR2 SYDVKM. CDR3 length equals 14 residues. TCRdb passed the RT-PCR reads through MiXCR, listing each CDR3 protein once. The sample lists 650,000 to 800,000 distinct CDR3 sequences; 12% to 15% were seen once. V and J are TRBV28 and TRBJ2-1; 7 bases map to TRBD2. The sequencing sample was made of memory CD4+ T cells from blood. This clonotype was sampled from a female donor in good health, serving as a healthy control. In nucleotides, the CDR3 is TGTGCTGCGGTTAGGGGAGGGTCACTCAACGAGCAGTTCTTC. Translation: CAAVRGGSLNEQFF.